This TCR beta chain was recorded in a study of cytomegalovirus exposure and HLA in healthy donors. The assay was immunoSEQ multiplex PCR, and TCRdb's table has in-frame clones only and misses some. The sample consists of around 350,000 clones, 86% of them appearing once. With V trimmed by 5 bases and J by 4 bases, 7 bases remained unmatched. This CDR3 has 16 residues. CDR1 is SSHAT, CDR2 FNYEAQ, per germline (reference sequence). The study's findings and limits: In a later analysis, first-cohort TCR clusters were found to tend to co-occur in the 120 or so validation repertoires. A list of 150 or so TCR beta chains associated with cytomegalovirus was given.

With regard to this clone: No antigen is known for it.

The chain carries TRBV7-7 and TRBJ2-2; 10 bases align to TRBD2. This TCR was recovered from a woman under 30 in good health and CMV-seronegative. Sample: PBMCs. In DNA, the CDR3 is TGTGCCAGCAGCCCAACTTGGACTAGCGGCACCGGGGAGCTGTTTTTT. Its translation is CASSPTWTSGTGELFF.